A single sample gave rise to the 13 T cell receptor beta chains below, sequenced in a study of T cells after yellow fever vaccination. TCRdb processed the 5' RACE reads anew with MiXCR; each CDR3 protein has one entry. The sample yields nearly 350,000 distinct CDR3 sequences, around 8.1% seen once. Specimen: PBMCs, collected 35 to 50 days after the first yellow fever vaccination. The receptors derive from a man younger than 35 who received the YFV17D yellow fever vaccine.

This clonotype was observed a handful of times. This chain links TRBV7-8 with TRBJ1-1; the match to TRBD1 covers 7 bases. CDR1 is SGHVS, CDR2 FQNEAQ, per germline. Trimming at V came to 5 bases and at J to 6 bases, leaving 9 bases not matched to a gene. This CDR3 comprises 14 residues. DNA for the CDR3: TGTGCCAGCAGCCCTAGCGGGACAGCCTCTGAAGCTTTCTTT. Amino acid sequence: CASSPSGTASEAFF.

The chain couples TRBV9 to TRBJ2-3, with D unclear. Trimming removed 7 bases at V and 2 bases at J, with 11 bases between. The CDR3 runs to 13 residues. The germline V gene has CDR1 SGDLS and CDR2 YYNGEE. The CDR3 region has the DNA TGTGCCAGCCAATCTGGGATCACAGATACGCAGTATTTT. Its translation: CASQSGITDTQYF.

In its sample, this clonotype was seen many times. The CDR3 region is CASSLLAGGPRGEQFF. CDR3 bases: TGTGCCAGCAGTTTACTAGCGGGGGGGCCGCGGGGTGAGCAGTTCTTC. The chain is built from TRBV12-3 or TRBV12-4 and TRBJ2-1, with TRBD2 matching over 12 bases. CDR3 length: 16 amino acids. V gave up 2 bases and J gave up 9 bases; unmatched junction bases: 8.

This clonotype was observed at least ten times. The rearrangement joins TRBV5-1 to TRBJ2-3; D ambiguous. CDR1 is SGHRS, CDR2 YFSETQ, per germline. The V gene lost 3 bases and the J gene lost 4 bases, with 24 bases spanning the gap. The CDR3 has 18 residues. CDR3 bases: TGCGCCAGCAGCTCCGGAACCGGCCCGCCCACTTGGCCAGATACGCAGTATTTT. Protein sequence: CASSSGTGPPTWPDTQYF.

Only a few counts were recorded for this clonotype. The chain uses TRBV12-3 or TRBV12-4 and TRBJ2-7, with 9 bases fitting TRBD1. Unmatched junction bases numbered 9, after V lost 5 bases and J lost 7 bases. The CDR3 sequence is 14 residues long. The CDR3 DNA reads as TGTGCCAGCAGTCCCCGGGGACAGGGAGGGGAGCAGTACTTC. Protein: CASSPRGQGGEQYF.

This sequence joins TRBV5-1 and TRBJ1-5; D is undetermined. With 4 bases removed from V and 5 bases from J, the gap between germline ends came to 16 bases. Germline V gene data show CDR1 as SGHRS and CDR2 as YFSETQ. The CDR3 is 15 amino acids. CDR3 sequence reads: CASSPSQGPHQPQHF. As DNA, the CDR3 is TGCGCCAGCAGCCCTTCCCAAGGGCCCCATCAGCCCCAGCATTTT.

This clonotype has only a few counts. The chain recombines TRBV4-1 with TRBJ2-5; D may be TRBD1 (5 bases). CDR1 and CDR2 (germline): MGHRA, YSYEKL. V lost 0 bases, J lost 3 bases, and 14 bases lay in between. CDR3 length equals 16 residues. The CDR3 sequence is CASSQDGRGGEETQYF. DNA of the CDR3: TGCGCCAGCAGCCAAGATGGAAGGGGCGGAGAAGAGACCCAGTACTTC.

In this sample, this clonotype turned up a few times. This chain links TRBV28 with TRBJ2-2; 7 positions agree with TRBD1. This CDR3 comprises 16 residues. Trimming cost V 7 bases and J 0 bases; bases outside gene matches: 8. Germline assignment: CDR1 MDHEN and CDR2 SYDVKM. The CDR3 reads CASTSPTGANTGELFF. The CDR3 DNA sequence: TGTGCCAGCACATCCCCTACAGGGGCGAACACCGGGGAGCTGTTTTTT. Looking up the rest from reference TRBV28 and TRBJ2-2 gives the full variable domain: DVKVTQSSRYLVKRTGEKVFLECVQDMDHENMFWYRQDPGLGLRLIYFSYDVKMKEKGDIPEGYSVSREKKERFSLILESASTNQTSMYLCASTSPTGANTGELFFGEGSRLTVL.

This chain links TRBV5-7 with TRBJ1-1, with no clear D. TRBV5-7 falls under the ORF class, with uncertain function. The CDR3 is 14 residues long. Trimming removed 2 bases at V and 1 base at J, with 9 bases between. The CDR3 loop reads CASSFGSGNTEAFF. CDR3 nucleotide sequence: TGTGCCAGCAGCTTCGGTTCAGGGAACACTGAAGCTTTCTTT.

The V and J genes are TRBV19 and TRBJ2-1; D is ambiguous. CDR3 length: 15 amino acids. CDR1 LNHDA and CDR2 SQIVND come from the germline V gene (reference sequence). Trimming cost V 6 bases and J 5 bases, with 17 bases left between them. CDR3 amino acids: CASSEPGIGNNEQFF. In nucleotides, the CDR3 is TGTGCCAGTAGCGAGCCCGGCATAGGGAACAATGAGCAGTTCTTC.

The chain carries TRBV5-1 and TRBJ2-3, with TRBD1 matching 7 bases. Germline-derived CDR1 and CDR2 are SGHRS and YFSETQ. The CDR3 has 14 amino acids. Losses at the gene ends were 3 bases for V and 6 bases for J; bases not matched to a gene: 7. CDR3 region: CASSSGQTFDTQYF. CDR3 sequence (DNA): TGCGCCAGCAGCTCGGGACAGACTTTTGATACGCAGTATTTT.

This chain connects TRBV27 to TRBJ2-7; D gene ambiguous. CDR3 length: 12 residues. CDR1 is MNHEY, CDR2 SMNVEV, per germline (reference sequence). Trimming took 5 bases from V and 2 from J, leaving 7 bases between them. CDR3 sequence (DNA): TGTGCCAGCAGTCCAACTCCCTACGAGCAGTACGTC. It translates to CASSPTPYEQYV.

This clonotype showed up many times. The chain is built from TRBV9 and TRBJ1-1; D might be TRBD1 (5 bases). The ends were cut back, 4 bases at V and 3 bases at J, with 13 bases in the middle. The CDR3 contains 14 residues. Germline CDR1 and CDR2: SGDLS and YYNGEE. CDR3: CASSLTGGDTEAFF. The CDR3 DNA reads TGTGCCAGCAGCCTCACCGGGGGGGACACTGAAGCTTTCTTT.